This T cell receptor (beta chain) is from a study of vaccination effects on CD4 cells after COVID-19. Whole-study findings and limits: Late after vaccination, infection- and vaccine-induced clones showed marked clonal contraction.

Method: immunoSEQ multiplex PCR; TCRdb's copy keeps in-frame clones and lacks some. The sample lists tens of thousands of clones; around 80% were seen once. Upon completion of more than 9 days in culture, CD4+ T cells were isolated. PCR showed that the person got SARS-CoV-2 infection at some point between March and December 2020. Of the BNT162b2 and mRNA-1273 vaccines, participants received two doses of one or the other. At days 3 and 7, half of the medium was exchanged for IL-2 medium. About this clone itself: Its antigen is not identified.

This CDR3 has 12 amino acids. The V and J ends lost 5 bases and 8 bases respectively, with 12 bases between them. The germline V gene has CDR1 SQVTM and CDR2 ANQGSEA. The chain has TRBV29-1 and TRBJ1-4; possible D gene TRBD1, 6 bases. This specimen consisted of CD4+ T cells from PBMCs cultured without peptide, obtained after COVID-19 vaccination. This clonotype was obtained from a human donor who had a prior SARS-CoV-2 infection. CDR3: CSVSPRGEKLFF. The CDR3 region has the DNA TGCAGCGTTTCCCCAAGGGGGGAAAAACTGTTTTTT.